This T cell receptor (beta chain) was found in a study of T cells in Graves' hyperthyroidism and ophthalmopathy. Study background: Once the initial diagnosis was made, peripheral blood was obtained before any treatment.

TCR beta CDR3 regions were amplified from RNA. TCR CDR3 regions were first amplified by RT-PCR with HTBI primers. MiXCR, applied by TCRdb to the multiplex PCR reads, yields one record per CDR3 protein. The sample consists of about 840,000 distinct CDR3 sequences, about two fifths of them appearing once. Study-wide points: Separating ophthalmopathy from stable hyperthyroidism was achieved by a 13 V-J model.

Diagnosis relied on clinical symptoms, serum thyroxine and TRAb, thyroid ultrasound and orbital computed tomography. PBMCs came from roughly 10 ml fresh peripheral blood. The CDR3 contains 16 residues. Trimming took 0 bases from V and 7 from J, leaving 13 bases between them. Germline V gene lookup returns CDR1 LGHNA and CDR2 YNFKEQ. As for this clonotype: Its antigen is currently unknown.

The sequence was obtained from a man in his late teens or twenties with Graves' hyperthyroidism. The rearrangement joins TRBV4-2 to TRBJ1-6, with a weak D call TRBD1 (6 bases). The sequencing input was blood. The CDR3 reads CASSQDHNRDNSPLHF. DNA for the CDR3: TGTGCCAGCAGCCAAGATCATAACAGGGACAATTCACCCCTCCACTTT.